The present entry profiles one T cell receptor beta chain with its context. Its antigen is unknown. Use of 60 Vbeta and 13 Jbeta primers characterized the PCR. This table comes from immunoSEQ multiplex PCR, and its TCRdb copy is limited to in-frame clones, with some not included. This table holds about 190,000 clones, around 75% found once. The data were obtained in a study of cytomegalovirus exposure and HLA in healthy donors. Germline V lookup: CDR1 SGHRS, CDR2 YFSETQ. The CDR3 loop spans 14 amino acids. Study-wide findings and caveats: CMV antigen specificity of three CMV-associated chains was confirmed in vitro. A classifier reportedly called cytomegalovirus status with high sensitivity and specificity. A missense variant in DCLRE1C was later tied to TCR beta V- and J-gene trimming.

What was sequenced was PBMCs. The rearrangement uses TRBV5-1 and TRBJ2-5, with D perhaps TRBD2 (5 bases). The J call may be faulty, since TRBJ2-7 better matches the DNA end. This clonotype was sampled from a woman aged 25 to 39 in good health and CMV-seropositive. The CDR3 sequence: CASSFSGGSYEQYF. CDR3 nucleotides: TGCGCCAGCAGCTTCTCAGGAGGTTCCTACGAGCAGTACTTC.